The sequence of this T cell receptor (beta chain) was determined in a study of T cells in Graves' hyperthyroidism and ophthalmopathy. Looked up from germline, CDR1 is MGHDK and CDR2 is SYGVNS. The CDR3 extends over 12 amino acids. V was trimmed by 4 bases and J by 5 bases, leaving 8 bases between them. RNA transcripts yielded amplified TCR beta CDR3 regions. An initial round of RT-PCR targeting the TCR CDR3 relied on the HTBI primer set. TCRdb reprocessed the multiplex PCR reads with MiXCR, giving one entry per CDR3 protein. The repertoire holds around 390,000 distinct CDR3 sequences, with 13% to 15% as singletons.

The J gene is TRBJ2-5, the V gene TRBV25-1; D gene uncertain. The sample consisted of blood. This sequence originates from a woman between 25 and 40 years old with Graves' ophthalmopathy. CDR3 amino acids: CASSAVRETQYF. The CDR3 coding sequence is TGTGCCAGCAGTGCCGTCCGGGAGACCCAGTACTTC.